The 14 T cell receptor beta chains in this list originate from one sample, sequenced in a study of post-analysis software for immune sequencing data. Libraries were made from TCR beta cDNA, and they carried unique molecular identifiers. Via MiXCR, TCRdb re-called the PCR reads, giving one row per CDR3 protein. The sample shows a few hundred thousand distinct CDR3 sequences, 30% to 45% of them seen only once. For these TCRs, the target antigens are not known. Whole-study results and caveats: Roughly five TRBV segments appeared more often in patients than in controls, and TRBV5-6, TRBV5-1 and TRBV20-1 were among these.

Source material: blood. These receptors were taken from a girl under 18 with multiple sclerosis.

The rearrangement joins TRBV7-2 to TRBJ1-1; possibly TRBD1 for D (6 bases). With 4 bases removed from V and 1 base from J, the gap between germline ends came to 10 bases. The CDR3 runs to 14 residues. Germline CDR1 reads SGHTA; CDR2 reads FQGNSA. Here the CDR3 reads CASSWVGGNTEAFF. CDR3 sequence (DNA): TGTGCCAGCAGCTGGGTAGGGGGGAACACTGAAGCTTTCTTT.

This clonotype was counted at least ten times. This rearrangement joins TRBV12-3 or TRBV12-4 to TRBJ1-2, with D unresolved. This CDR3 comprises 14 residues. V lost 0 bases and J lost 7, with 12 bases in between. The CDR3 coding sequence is TGTGCCAGCAGTTTAGCGGAGGAATTTGGTGGCTACACCTTC. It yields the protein CASSLAEEFGGYTF.

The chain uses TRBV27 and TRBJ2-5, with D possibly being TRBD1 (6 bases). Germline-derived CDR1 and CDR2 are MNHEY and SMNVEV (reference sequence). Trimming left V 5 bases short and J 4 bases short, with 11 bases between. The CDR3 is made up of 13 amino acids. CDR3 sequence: CASSLTGRETQYF. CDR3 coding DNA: TGTGCCAGCAGTCTAACAGGGAGAGAGACCCAGTACTTC.

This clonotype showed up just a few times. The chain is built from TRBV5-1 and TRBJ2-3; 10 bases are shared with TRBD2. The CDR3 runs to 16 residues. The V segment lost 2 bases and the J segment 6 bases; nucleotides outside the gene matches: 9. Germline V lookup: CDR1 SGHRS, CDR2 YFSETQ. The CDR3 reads CASSLDLAGAPDTQYF. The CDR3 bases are TGCGCCAGCAGCTTAGACCTAGCGGGGGCTCCGGATACGCAGTATTTT.

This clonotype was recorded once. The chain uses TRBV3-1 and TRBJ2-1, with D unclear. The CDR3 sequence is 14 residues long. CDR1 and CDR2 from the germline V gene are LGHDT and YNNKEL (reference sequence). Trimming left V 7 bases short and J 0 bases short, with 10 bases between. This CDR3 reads CASTGRLSYNEQFF. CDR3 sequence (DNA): TGTGCCAGCACAGGCAGACTCTCCTACAATGAGCAGTTCTTC.

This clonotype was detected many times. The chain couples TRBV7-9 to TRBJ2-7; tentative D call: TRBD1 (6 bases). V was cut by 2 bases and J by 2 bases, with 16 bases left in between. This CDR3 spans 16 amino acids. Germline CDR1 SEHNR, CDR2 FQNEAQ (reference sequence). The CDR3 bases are TGTGCCAGCAGCTTATTTTCCTCATCAGGGGCCTACGAGCAGTACTTC. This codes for CASSLFSSSGAYEQYF.

The chain's CDR3 is CASSNSNTQYF. The CDR3 DNA reads TGTGCCAGTTCAAATAGCAATACGCAGTATTTT. The V call is TRBV6-5, the J call TRBJ2-3; unclear D gene. This CDR3 is built from 11 residues. CDR1 and CDR2 from the germline V gene are MNHEY and SVGAGI. V lost 9 bases and J lost 7, with 11 bases in between.

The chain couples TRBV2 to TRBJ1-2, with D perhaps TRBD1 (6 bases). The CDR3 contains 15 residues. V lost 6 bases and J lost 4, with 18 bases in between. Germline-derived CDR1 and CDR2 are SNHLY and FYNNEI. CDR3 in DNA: TGTGCCAGCAGAGTTCAGGCCACAGGGATCTATGGCTACACCTTC. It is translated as CASRVQATGIYGYTF.

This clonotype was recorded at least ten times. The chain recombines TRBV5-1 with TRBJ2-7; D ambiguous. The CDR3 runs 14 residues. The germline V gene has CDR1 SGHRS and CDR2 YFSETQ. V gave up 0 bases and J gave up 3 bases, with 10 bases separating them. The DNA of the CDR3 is TGCGCCAGCAGCTTGGAAGGATACGGCTACGAGCAGTACTTC. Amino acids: CASSLEGYGYEQYF.

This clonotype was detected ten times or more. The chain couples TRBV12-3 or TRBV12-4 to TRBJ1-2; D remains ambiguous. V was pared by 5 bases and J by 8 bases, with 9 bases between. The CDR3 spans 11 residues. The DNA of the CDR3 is TGTGCCAGCAGTCGAAGAGGCGGCTACACCTTC. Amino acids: CASSRRGGYTF.

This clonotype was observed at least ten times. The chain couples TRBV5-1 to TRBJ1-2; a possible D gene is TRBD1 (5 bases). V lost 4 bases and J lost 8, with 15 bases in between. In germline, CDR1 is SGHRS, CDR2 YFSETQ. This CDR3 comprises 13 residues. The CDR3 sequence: CASSPGQGWGYTF. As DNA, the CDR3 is TGCGCCAGCAGCCCTGGGCAGGGATGGGGCTACACCTTC.

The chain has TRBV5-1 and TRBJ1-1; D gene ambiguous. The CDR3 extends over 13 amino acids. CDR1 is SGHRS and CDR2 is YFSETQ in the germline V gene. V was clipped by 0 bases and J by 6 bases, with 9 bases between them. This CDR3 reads CASSLAGLPEAFF. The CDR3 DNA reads TGCGCCAGCAGCTTGGCCGGGTTACCTGAAGCTTTCTTT.

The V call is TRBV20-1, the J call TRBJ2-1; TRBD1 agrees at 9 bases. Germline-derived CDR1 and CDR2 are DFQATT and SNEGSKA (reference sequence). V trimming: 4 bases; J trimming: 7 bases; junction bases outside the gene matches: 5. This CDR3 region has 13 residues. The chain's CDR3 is CSATGTGSNEQFF. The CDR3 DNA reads TGCAGTGCTACCGGGACAGGGTCTAATGAGCAGTTCTTC.

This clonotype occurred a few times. This CDR3 is CASSYERLDFEKLFF. CDR3 sequence (DNA): TGTGCCAGCAGTTACGAAAGACTGGATTTTGAAAAACTGTTTTTT. The chain couples TRBV6-2 or TRBV6-3 to TRBJ1-4; D gene ambiguous. Germline V lookup: CDR1 MNHEY, CDR2 SVGEGT. Trimming left V 2 bases short and J 7 bases short, with 14 bases between. The CDR3 is 15 residues long.